What follows are 31 T cell receptor beta chains derived from one specimen sequenced in a study of shared clonotypes between healthy human individuals. The assay was immunoSEQ multiplex PCR, and TCRdb's table has in-frame clones only and misses some. The sample includes 850,000 to 1,200,000 clones, about 76% of them seen just once. The specimen was memory CD4+ T cells sorted from blood. Subset described: CD45RA-negative fraction. Receptors were obtained from a man younger than 35 in good health.

This clone was seen once. This chain connects TRBV27 to TRBJ2-5; no definite D call. Trimming took 2 bases from V and 4 from J, leaving 8 bases between them. The germline V gene has CDR1 MNHEY and CDR2 SMNVEV (reference sequence). The CDR3 is 13 residues long. CDR3 region: CASSLGHGETQYF. In DNA form, the CDR3 reads TGTGCCAGCAGTTTAGGGCATGGAGAGACCCAGTACTTC.

The V gene is TRBV5-1, the J gene TRBJ2-6; 7 nucleotides align to TRBD1. The CDR3 sequence is 14 residues long. Germline V gene lookup returns CDR1 SGHRS and CDR2 YFSETQ. V lost 8 bases, J lost 1 base, and 3 bases stayed unmatched. CDR3 residues: CASTGQSGANVLTF. The CDR3 bases are TGCGCCAGTACGGGACAGTCTGGGGCCAACGTCCTGACTTTC.

The chain employs TRBV9 and TRBJ2-3, with TRBD2 matching over 11 bases. CDR1 and CDR2 from the germline V gene are SGDLS and YYNGEE. V was clipped by 3 bases and J by 0 bases; unmatched bases: 3. There are 16 residues in the CDR3. The CDR3: CASSASGGSSTDTQYF. For the CDR3, the DNA is TGTGCCAGCAGCGCTAGCGGGGGGAGTAGCACAGATACGCAGTATTTT.

In its sample, this clone was seen a few times. This is likely an artifact of a read error, given a far larger clone one base away. The sample carries other DNA sequences with the same CDR3. The V gene is TRBV9, the J gene TRBJ2-2; D is undetermined. Germline V gives CDR1 SGDLS, CDR2 YYNGEE. The CDR3 covers 12 residues. Trimming removed 2 bases at V and 5 bases at J, with 4 bases between. Here the CDR3 DNA reads TGTGCCAGCAGCGTGGGGACCGGGGAGCTGTTTTTT. Translated: CASSVGTGELFF.

The rearrangement links TRBV28 to TRBJ1-5; 10 bases fit TRBD1. V dropped 0 bases and J dropped 5; count of bases not matched to a gene: 13. This CDR3 has 19 amino acids. The germline gives CDR1 MDHEN, CDR2 SYDVKM. CDR3 in amino acids: CASSLWGTGVRRGDQPQHF. DNA for the CDR3: TGTGCCAGCAGTTTATGGGGGACAGGGGTTCGAAGAGGGGATCAGCCCCAGCATTTT.

V gene TRBV30 combines with J gene TRBJ2-5; the D gene is possibly TRBD2 (6 bases). Per the germline V gene, CDR1 is GTSNPN and CDR2 is SVGIG (reference sequence). Trimming left V 8 bases short and J 7 bases short, with 14 bases between. CDR3 size: 11 residues. Written as DNA, the CDR3 is TGTGCCGCGGGGCGTGCGGGGACCCAGTACTTC. Translation gives CAAGRAGTQYF.

The genes are TRBV9 and TRBJ1-3, with 7 bases that match TRBD1. V lost 4 bases and J lost 4; bases outside the gene matches: 11. In germline, CDR1 is SGDLS, CDR2 YYNGEE. This CDR3 comprises 16 residues. CDR3 DNA sequence: TGTGCCAGCAGCCCCTCGACAGGGTGGGAAGGAAACACCATATATTTT. Translated: CASSPSTGWEGNTIYF.

The rearrangement uses TRBV5-1 and TRBJ2-4; D possibly matches TRBD1 or TRBD2 (6 bases each). With 3 bases removed from V and 1 base from J, the gap between germline ends came to 11 bases. The V gene's germline CDR1 is SGHRS and CDR2 YFSETQ. This CDR3 is built from 15 residues. CDR3: CASSWGAVAKNIQYF. The CDR3 region has the DNA TGCGCCAGCAGCTGGGGGGCGGTGGCCAAAAACATTCAGTACTTC.

The V call is TRBV5-5, the J call TRBJ2-7; a weak D match, TRBD1 (6 bases). Germline values: CDR1 SGHKS, CDR2 YYEKEE (reference sequence). The CDR3 is made up of 15 amino acids. V lost 0 bases to trimming and J lost 3 bases, with 13 bases between them. CDR3 in DNA: TGTGCCAGCAGCTTGGGGACAGTGTACCTCTACGAGCAGTACTTC. Translated, it gives CASSLGTVYLYEQYF. The whole variable domain, remainder taken from reference TRBV5-5 and TRBJ2-7, is DAGVTQSPTHLIKTRGQQVTLRCSPISGHKSVSWYQQVLGQGPQFIFQYYEKEERGRGNFPDRFSARQFPNYSSELNVNALLLGDSALYLCASSLGTVYLYEQYFGPGTRLTVT.

The rearrangement joins TRBV30 to TRBJ1-6; no definite D call. Germline V gene sequence: CDR1 GTSNPN, CDR2 SVGIG (reference sequence). The CDR3 consists of 15 residues. Between the trimmed V and J ends, which lost 4 bases and 3 bases, there was a span of 13 bases. Here the CDR3 DNA reads TGTGCCTGGAAGTCCCCGGGCCACTATAATTCACCCCTCCACTTT. Translated, it gives CAWKSPGHYNSPLHF.

This clone was detected only once. The chain combines TRBV6-5 with TRBJ2-2, with D hard to call. CDR3 size: 13 residues. Trimming pared 6 bases from V and 1 base from J, leaving 6 bases between. Germline V lookup: CDR1 MNHEY, CDR2 SVGAGI. DNA for the CDR3: TGTGCCAGCAGCCCACGGAACACCGGGGAGCTGTTTTTT. As protein: CASSPRNTGELFF.

This clone was detected many times. The chain carries TRBV28 and TRBJ1-2; 7 bases map to TRBD1. With V trimmed by 10 bases and J by 0 bases, 5 bases remained unmatched. Germline loops: CDR1 MDHEN, CDR2 SYDVKM. There are 13 residues in the CDR3. The DNA for the CDR3 is TGTGCCACCCACAGGGGCGCTAACTATGGCTACACCTTC. Its protein is CATHRGANYGYTF.

V and J are TRBV28 and TRBJ1-1; 7 positions match TRBD1. J lost 5 bases, V lost 5 bases, and 8 bases had no gene match. The CDR3 length is 14 residues. The V gene's germline CDR1 is MDHEN and CDR2 SYDVKM. The CDR3 protein is CASSLTGRGTEAFF. CDR3 nucleotide sequence: TGTGCCAGCAGTCTGACAGGGAGGGGGACTGAAGCTTTCTTT.

The chain has TRBV30 and TRBJ1-1; D is perhaps TRBD1 (5 bases). The CDR3 length is 11 residues. Per the germline V gene, CDR1 is GTSNPN and CDR2 is SVGIG (reference sequence). V shed 4 bases and J shed 9 bases, with 12 bases lying between them. The CDR3 DNA reads TGTGCCTGGACCCAAGGGACTCAAGCTTTCTTT. Protein: CAWTQGTQAFF.

CDR3 sequence: CASINAGGAMGNEQFF. The CDR3, as DNA: TGTGCCAGCATAAATGCAGGGGGCGCGATGGGGAATGAGCAGTTCTTC. The rearrangement uses TRBV28 and TRBJ2-1; 8 bases map to TRBD1. J was trimmed by 7 bases and V by 7 bases; bases with no gene match: 15. This CDR3 comprises 16 residues. Germline CDR1 is MDHEN and CDR2 is SYDVKM.

Here the CDR3 reads CAISLNSGANVLTF. In nucleotides, the CDR3 is TGTGCCATCAGTCTTAACTCTGGGGCCAACGTCCTGACTTTC. The chain employs TRBV10-3 and TRBJ2-6; D remains unclear. Trimming shortened V by 5 bases and J by 0 bases, and 5 bases separated the two germline ends. Per the germline V gene, CDR1 is ENHRY and CDR2 is SYGVKD. There are 14 residues in the CDR3.

This clone was recorded a few times. The V gene is TRBV7-2, the J gene TRBJ2-7; D uncertain. V lost 6 bases to trimming and J lost 0 bases, with 12 bases between them. Germline CDR1 reads SGHTA; CDR2 reads FQGNSA. This CDR3 is built from 14 residues. CDR3 nucleotides: TGTGCCAGCAGTAAAACATACGTCTCCTACGAGCAGTACTTC. It is translated as CASSKTYVSYEQYF. Using reference TRBV7-2 and TRBJ2-7 for the parts outside the CDR3, the full variable domain is GAGVSQSPSNKVTEKGKDVELRCDPISGHTALYWYRQSLGQGLEFLIYFQGNSAPDKSGLPSDRFSAERTGGSVSTLTIQRTQQEDSAVYLCASSKTYVSYEQYFGPGTRLTVT.

This clone was observed many times. V gene TRBV5-6 combines with J gene TRBJ1-2, with TRBD1 matching over 7 bases. V lost 0 bases to trimming and J lost 6 bases; unmatched junction nucleotides: 11. The CDR3 length is 16 residues. The germline CDR1 and CDR2 sequences are SGHDT and YYEEEE. The CDR3 loop reads CASSLDRRGQQDGYTF. For the CDR3, the DNA is TGTGCCAGCAGCTTGGATCGGCGGGGACAGCAGGATGGCTACACCTTC.

This clone came up once. The chain has TRBV10-1 and TRBJ2-7; TRBD2 matches 7 bases. In germline, CDR1 is WNHNN, CDR2 SYGVQD (reference sequence). CDR3 length: 16 amino acids. V was clipped by 2 bases and J by 6 bases; unmatched bases: 13. CDR3 DNA: TGCGCCAGCAGTGAGGGGGCGGGCGGGAGAATCGGCGAGCAGTACTTC. This codes for CASSEGAGGRIGEQYF.

V is TRBV6-6 and J is TRBJ1-2; 8 nucleotides line up with TRBD1. V lost 4 bases, J lost 0 bases, and 1 base stayed unmatched. CDR3 length equals 14 residues. The germline V gene has CDR1 MNHNY and CDR2 SVGAGI (reference sequence). The CDR3 DNA follows: TGTGCCAGCAGTTGGGACAGGCCTAACTATGGCTACACCTTC. This encodes CASSWDRPNYGYTF.

The chain combines TRBV10-3 with TRBJ1-6, with D possibly matching TRBD1 (5 bases). V was pared by 2 bases and J by 8 bases, with 19 bases between. This CDR3 has 17 residues. CDR1 ENHRY and CDR2 SYGVKD come from the germline V gene. This CDR3 reads CAISERDVGGSDSPLHF. The CDR3 DNA follows: TGTGCCATCAGTGAGAGGGACGTCGGAGGCTCGGATTCACCCCTCCACTTT.

The genes are TRBV6-6 and TRBJ1-1; D not resolved. Trimming cost V 8 bases and J 6 bases, with 13 bases left between them. In germline, CDR1 is MNHNY, CDR2 SVGAGI (reference sequence). The CDR3 loop spans 12 amino acids. CDR3 sequence: CASHNGRAEAFF. CDR3 in DNA: TGTGCCAGCCACAACGGGAGGGCTGAAGCTTTCTTT.

The chain couples TRBV2 to TRBJ2-3; 8 positions match TRBD2. CDR3 length equals 15 residues. Germline V gene sequence: CDR1 SNHLY, CDR2 FYNNEI. Trimming removed 3 bases from V and 1 base from J; junction bases left unmatched: 3. The CDR3 DNA is TGTGCCAGCAGTGAGCTAGCGGGCCGCACAGATACGCAGTATTTT. Its translation: CASSELAGRTDTQYF.

This clone was found a few times. The chain carries TRBV2 and TRBJ1-5, with D unresolved. The CDR3 extends over 11 amino acids. Germline values: CDR1 SNHLY, CDR2 FYNNEI. The V end lost 6 bases, the J end lost 5 bases, and 5 bases lay between the germline ends. The CDR3 here is CASRTDQPQHF. The CDR3, as DNA: TGTGCCAGCAGGACCGATCAGCCCCAGCATTTT.

The J gene is TRBJ1-2, the V gene TRBV14; 7 bases are a match to TRBD1. V trimming: 4 bases; J trimming: 8 bases; junction bases outside the gene matches: 10. The CDR3 contains 14 residues. The V gene's germline CDR1 is SGHDN and CDR2 FVKESK. The CDR3 spells CASSPIRTGGGYTF. The CDR3 DNA follows: TGTGCCAGCAGCCCTATACGGACAGGTGGGGGCTACACCTTC.

This sequence joins TRBV21-1 and TRBJ1-1; TRBD1 reflects the table's D call only, with no check against the DNA. TRBV21-1 is a known pseudogene. The CDR3 length is 15 residues. The DNA for the CDR3 is TGTGCCAGCAGGAAGGGGGAACAGGGGAACACTGAAGCTTTCTTT. Its protein is CASRKGEQGNTEAFF.

The chain is built from TRBV5-1 and TRBJ2-7; either TRBD1 or TRBD2 may fit D (5 bases each). Germline lookup yields CDR1 SGHRS and CDR2 YFSETQ. The CDR3 runs 13 residues. V was shortened by 4 bases and J by 5 bases, with 13 bases between the two germline ends. This CDR3 is CASSRTLGDEQYF. For the CDR3, the DNA is TGCGCCAGCAGCCGGACTTTAGGGGACGAGCAGTACTTC.

The chain has TRBV5-1 and TRBJ2-3; D remains unclear. The germline V gene encodes CDR1 SGHRS and CDR2 YFSETQ. The V end lost 1 base, the J end lost 2 bases, and 8 bases lay between the germline ends. The CDR3 loop spans 14 amino acids. The CDR3 sequence: CASSLRSDTDTQYF. The CDR3 nucleotides read TGCGCCAGCAGCTTGCGGTCAGACACAGATACGCAGTATTTT. The variable domain in full, with the rest retrieved from reference TRBV5-1 and TRBJ2-3, is KAGVTQTPRYLIKTRGQQVTLSCSPISGHRSVSWYQQTPGQGLQFLFEYFSETQRNKGNFPGRFSGRQFSNSRSEMNVSTLELGDSALYLCASSLRSDTDTQYFGPGTRLTVL.

The rearrangement joins TRBV28 to TRBJ1-4, with D possibly TRBD1 on 5 matching bases. The CDR3 totals 15 residues. The V and J ends lost 5 bases and 0 bases respectively, with 10 bases between them. CDR1 and CDR2 from the germline V gene are MDHEN and SYDVKM. The CDR3 nucleotides read TGTGCCAGCAGTGGGACGCGGTCAACTAATGAAAAACTGTTTTTT. Protein: CASSGTRSTNEKLFF. The whole variable domain, filled in from reference TRBV28 and TRBJ1-4, reads DVKVTQSSRYLVKRTGEKVFLECVQDMDHENMFWYRQDPGLGLRLIYFSYDVKMKEKGDIPEGYSVSREKKERFSLILESASTNQTSMYLCASSGTRSTNEKLFFGSGTQLSVL.

CDR3 loop: CASSPILAGDTQYF. The CDR3 DNA reads as TGTGCCAGCTCACCTATCCTAGCAGGTGATACGCAGTATTTT. The V call is TRBV18, the J call TRBJ2-3; tentatively, D is TRBD2 (5 bases). Germline V gene lookup returns CDR1 KGHSH and CDR2 LQKENI. Trimming took 3 bases from V and 6 from J, leaving 13 bases between them. The CDR3 runs 14 residues.

This clone was counted a few times. The rearrangement uses TRBV30 and TRBJ2-7, with 8 bases that match TRBD1. The CDR3 loop spans 14 amino acids. With 0 bases clipped from V and 5 bases from J, the junction kept 6 bases outside the gene matches. The germline V gene has CDR1 GTSNPN and CDR2 SVGIG (reference sequence). The DNA of the CDR3 is TGTGCCTGGAGTGTATCTGACAGGGGCGACGAGCAGTACTTC. It translates to CAWSVSDRGDEQYF.